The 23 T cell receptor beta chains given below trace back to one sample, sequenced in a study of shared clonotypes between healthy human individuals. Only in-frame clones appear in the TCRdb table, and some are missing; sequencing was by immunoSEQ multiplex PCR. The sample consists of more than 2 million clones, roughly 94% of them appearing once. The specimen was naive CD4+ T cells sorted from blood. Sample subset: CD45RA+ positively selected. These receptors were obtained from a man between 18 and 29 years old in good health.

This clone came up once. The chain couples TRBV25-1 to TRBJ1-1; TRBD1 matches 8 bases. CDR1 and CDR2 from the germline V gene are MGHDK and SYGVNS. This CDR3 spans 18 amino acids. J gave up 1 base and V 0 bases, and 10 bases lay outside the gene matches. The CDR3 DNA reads TGTGCCAGCAGTGAATACCCGGGCAGGGGGCCTTCGAACACTGAAGCTTTCTTT. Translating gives CASSEYPGRGPSNTEAFF. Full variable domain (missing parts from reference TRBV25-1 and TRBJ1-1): EADIYQTPRYLVIGTGKKITLECSQTMGHDKMYWYQQDPGMELHLIHYSYGVNSTEKGDLSSESTVSRIRTEHFPLTLESARPSHTSQYLCASSEYPGRGPSNTEAFFGQGTRLTVV.

In DNA, the CDR3 is TGTGCCAGCAGAGGACTAGCGGGGGCCCTCTTCTTCTCGGGCACAGATACGCAGTATTTT. Residues: CASRGLAGALFFSGTDTQYF. The chain has TRBV2 and TRBJ2-3, with 13 positions matching TRBD2. The germline V gene has CDR1 SNHLY and CDR2 FYNNEI. The length of the CDR3 is 20 residues. Germline trimming cut 6 bases from V and 1 base from J; bases unmatched to any gene: 16.

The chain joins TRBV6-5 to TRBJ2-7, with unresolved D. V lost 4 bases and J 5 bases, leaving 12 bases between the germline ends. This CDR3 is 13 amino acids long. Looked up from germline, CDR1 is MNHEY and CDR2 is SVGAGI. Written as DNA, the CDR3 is TGTGCCAGCAGTTCCGCCCCCCGGGACGAGCAGTACTTC. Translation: CASSSAPRDEQYF.

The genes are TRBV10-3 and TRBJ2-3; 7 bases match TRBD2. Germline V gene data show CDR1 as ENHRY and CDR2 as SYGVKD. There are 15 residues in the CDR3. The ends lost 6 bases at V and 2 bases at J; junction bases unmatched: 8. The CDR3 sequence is CAISYFSGTTDTQYF. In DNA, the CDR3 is TGTGCCATCAGCTACTTCAGCGGGACCACAGATACGCAGTATTTT.

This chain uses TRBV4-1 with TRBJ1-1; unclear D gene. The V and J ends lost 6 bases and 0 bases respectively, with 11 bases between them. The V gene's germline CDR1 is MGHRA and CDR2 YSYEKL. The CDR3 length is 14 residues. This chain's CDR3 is CASSAAGMNTEAFF. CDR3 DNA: TGCGCCAGCAGTGCGGCAGGAATGAACACTGAAGCTTTCTTT.

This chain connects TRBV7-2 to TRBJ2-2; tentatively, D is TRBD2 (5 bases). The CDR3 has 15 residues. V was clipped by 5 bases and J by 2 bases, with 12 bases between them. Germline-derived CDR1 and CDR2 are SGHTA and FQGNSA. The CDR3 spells CASSQIGLNTGELFF. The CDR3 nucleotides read TGTGCCAGCAGCCAGATCGGACTCAACACCGGGGAGCTGTTTTTT.

CDR3 residues: CASSGDRPGTGELFF. The CDR3 DNA reads as TGTGCCAGCAGCGGGGACCGCCCAGGAACCGGGGAGCTGTTTTTT. The rearrangement joins TRBV9 to TRBJ2-2; perhaps D is TRBD1 or TRBD2 (5 bases each). Germline loops: CDR1 SGDLS, CDR2 YYNGEE. Trimming took 3 bases from V and 5 from J, leaving 14 bases between them. There are 15 residues in the CDR3.

The CDR3 protein is CASSRLGEQETQYF. Here the CDR3 DNA reads TGTGCCAGCAGCCGGTTAGGGGAACAAGAGACCCAGTACTTC. The rearrangement joins TRBV7-6 to TRBJ2-5; D is perhaps TRBD1 (5 bases). Germline assignment: CDR1 SGHVS and CDR2 FNYEAQ. The CDR3 covers 14 residues. V dropped 5 bases and J dropped 2 bases, with 12 bases sitting between them.

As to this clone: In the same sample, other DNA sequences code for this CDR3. CDR3 sequence (DNA): TGCGCCAGCAGTTCGGACACAACTAATGAAAAACTGTTTTTT. This translates into CASSSDTTNEKLFF. This chain uses TRBV5-1 with TRBJ1-4; a weak D match, TRBD1 (5 bases). Deletions cut 5 bases from V and 0 bases from J, with 8 bases between. Germline CDR1 and CDR2: SGHRS and YFSETQ. CDR3 length: 14 amino acids.

The CDR3, as DNA: TGTGCCAGCAGTTTATCGCCGGGACACCAAGAGACCCAGTACTTC. This gives the protein CASSLSPGHQETQYF. The J gene is TRBJ2-5, the V gene TRBV27, with D possibly called TRBD1 or TRBD2 (5 bases each). Germline V gene data show CDR1 as MNHEY and CDR2 as SMNVEV (reference sequence). The CDR3 totals 15 residues. Trimming removed 0 bases at V and 0 bases at J, with 8 bases between.

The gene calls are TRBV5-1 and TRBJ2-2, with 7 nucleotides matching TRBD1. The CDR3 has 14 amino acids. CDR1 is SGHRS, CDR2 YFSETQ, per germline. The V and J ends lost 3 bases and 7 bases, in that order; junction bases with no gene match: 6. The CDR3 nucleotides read TGCGCCAGCAGCTCTACAGGGGCGGGCGGGGAGCTGTTTTTT. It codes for CASSSTGAGGELFF.

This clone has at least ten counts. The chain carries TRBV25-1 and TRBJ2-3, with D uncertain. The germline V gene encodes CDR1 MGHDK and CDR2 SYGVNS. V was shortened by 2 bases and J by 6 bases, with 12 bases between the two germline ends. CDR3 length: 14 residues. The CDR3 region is CASSEGTSWDTQYF. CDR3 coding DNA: TGTGCCAGCAGTGAAGGCACCTCCTGGGATACGCAGTATTTT. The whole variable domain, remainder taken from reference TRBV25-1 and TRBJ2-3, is EADIYQTPRYLVIGTGKKITLECSQTMGHDKMYWYQQDPGMELHLIHYSYGVNSTEKGDLSSESTVSRIRTEHFPLTLESARPSHTSQYLCASSEGTSWDTQYFGPGTRLTVL.

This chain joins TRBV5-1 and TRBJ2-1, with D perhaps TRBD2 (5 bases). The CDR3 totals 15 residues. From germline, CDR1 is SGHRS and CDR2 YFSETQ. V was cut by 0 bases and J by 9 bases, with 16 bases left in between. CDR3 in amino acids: CASSLEHPSQREQFF. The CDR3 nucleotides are TGCGCCAGCAGCTTGGAACACCCTAGCCAACGTGAGCAGTTCTTC.

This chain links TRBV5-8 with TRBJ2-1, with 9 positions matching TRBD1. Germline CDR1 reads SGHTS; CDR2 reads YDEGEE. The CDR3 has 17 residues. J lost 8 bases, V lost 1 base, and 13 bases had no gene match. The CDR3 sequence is CASSLRRGTGLGYEQFF. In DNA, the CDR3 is TGTGCCAGCAGCTTGCGTAGGGGGACAGGGCTCGGCTATGAGCAGTTCTTC.

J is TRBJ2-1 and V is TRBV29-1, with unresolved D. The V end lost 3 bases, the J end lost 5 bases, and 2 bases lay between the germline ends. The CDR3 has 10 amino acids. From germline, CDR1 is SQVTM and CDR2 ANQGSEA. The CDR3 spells CSVDDNEQFF. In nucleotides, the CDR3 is TGCAGCGTTGACGACAATGAGCAGTTCTTC.

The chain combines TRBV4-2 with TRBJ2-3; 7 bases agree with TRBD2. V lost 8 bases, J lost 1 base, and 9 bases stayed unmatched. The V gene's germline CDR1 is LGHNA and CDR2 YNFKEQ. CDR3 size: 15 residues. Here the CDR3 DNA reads TGTGCCAGCGCCCGAGGGGCGGGGGGCACAGATACGCAGTATTTT. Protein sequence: CASARGAGGTDTQYF.

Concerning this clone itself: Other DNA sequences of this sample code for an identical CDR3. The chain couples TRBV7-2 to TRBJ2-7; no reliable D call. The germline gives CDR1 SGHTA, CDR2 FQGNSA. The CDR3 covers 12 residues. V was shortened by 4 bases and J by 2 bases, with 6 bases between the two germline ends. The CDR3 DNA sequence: TGTGCCAGCAGCTCTACGGCCTACGAGCAGTACTTC. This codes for CASSSTAYEQYF. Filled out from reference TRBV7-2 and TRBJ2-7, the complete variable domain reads GAGVSQSPSNKVTEKGKDVELRCDPISGHTALYWYRQSLGQGLEFLIYFQGNSAPDKSGLPSDRFSAERTGGSVSTLTIQRTQQEDSAVYLCASSSTAYEQYFGPGTRLTVT.

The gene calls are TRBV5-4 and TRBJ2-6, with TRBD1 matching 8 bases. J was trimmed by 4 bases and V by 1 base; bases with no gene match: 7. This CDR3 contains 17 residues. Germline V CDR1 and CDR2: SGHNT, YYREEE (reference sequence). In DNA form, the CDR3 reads TGTGCCAGCAGCTTGCCCAGACAGGGGAAGGGGGCCAACGTCCTGACTTTC. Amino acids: CASSLPRQGKGANVLTF.

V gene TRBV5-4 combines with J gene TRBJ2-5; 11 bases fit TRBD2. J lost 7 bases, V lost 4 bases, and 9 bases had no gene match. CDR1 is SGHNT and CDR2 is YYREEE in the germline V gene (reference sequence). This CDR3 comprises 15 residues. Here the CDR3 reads CASSVIAGGIGTQYF. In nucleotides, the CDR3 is TGTGCCAGCAGCGTCATAGCGGGGGGGATAGGGACCCAGTACTTC.

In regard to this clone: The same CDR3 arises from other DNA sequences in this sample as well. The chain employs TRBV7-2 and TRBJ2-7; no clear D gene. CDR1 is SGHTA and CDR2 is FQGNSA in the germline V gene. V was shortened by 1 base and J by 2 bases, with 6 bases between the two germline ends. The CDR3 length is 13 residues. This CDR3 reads CASSLGAPYEQYF. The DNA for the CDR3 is TGTGCCAGCAGCTTAGGGGCCCCCTACGAGCAGTACTTC. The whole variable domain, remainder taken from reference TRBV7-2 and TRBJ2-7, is GAGVSQSPSNKVTEKGKDVELRCDPISGHTALYWYRQSLGQGLEFLIYFQGNSAPDKSGLPSDRFSAERTGGSVSTLTIQRTQQEDSAVYLCASSLGAPYEQYFGPGTRLTVT.

The CDR3 nucleotides read TGTGCCAGCAGCCAAGTTCAGACAGGGCTGAATTCACCCCTCCACTTT. Translated, it gives CASSQVQTGLNSPLHF. This chain links TRBV14 with TRBJ1-6; TRBD1 agrees at 7 bases. Germline loops: CDR1 SGHDN, CDR2 FVKESK. V lost 1 base to trimming and J lost 7 bases; unmatched junction nucleotides: 7. This CDR3 region has 16 residues.

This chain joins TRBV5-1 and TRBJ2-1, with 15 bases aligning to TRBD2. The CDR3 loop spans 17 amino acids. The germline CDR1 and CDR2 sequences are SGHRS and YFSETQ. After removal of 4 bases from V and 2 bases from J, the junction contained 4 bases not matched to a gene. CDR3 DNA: TGCGCCAGCAGCACCGGGACTAGCGGGGGGCCCTACAATGAGCAGTTCTTC. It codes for CASSTGTSGGPYNEQFF. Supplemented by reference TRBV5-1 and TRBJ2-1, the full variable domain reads KAGVTQTPRYLIKTRGQQVTLSCSPISGHRSVSWYQQTPGQGLQFLFEYFSETQRNKGNFPGRFSGRQFSNSRSEMNVSTLELGDSALYLCASSTGTSGGPYNEQFFGPGTRLTVL.

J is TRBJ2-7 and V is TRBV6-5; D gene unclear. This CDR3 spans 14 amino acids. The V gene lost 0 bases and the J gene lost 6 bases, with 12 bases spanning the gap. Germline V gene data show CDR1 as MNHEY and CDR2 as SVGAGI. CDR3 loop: CASSYSTARAEQYF. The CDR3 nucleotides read TGTGCCAGCAGTTACTCGACGGCGCGAGCCGAGCAGTACTTC.